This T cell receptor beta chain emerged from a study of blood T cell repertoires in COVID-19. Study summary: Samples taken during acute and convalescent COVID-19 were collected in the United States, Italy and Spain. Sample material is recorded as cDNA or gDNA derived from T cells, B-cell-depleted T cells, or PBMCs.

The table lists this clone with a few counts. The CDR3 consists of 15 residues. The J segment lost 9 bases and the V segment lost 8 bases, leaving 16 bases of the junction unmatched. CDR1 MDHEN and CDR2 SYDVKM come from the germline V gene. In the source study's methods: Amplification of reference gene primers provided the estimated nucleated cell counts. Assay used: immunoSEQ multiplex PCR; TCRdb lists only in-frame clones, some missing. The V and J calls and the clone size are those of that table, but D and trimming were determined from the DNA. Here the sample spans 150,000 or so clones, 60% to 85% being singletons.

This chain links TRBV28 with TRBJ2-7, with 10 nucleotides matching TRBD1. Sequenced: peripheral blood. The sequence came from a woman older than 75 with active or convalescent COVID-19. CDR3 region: CASGSPVGQGSGQYF. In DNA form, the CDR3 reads TGTGCCAGCGGATCACCTGTGGGACAGGGGTCAGGGCAGTACTTC.